This note documents a single T cell receptor beta chain sequence. What it binds is not known. A second PCR of roughly 7 to 11 cycles used a sample-barcoded 5' primer and a J-beta primer mix. TCRdb re-called the 5' RACE reads through MiXCR, storing one row per CDR3 protein. The table has approximately 800,000 distinct CDR3 sequences, around 24% seen once. These data originate in a study of blood T cells in healthy people across ages. Findings and limits, study-wide: In long-lived donors, naive CD4+ cell counts and diversity exceeded those of aged donors.

The CDR3 has 14 amino acids. V gave up 6 bases and J gave up 3 bases; unmatched junction bases: 7. This sample was also put to use in a study of T cells of mothers and their children. From that study: Related mother-child pairs shared slightly more overlap than unrelated pairs, but the difference was non-significant.

The receptor was derived from a boy younger than 18 in good health. J is TRBJ1-1 and V is TRBV12-3 or TRBV12-4, with TRBD1 matching 7 bases. Specimen: blood. CDR3 DNA sequence: TGTGCCAGCAGCGACAGGGCAGGGTACACTGAAGCTTTCTTT. Translating gives CASSDRAGYTEAFF.